This T cell receptor (beta chain) is drawn from a study of blood T cell repertoires in COVID-19 (dated by TCRdb to 2018 to 2020). Background for the entire study: Collaborator samples came from the United States, Italy and Spain and covered acute and convalescent phases of COVID-19. The material from the prospective study consisted of cDNA or gDNA derived from T cells, B-cell-depleted T cells, or PBMCs. The dataset comprised deeply sampled blood TCRbeta repertoires from subjects exposed to, actively infected with, or recovered from COVID-19. A freely available public database, intended as a resource for researchers studying the immune response to SARS-CoV-2, is where the repertoires were released. Samples were obtained from the ongoing ImmuneRACE study (first 160 participants) and from 1,254 subjects provided by 6 global collaborators. The sample metadata nearly always contained a de-identified subject ID, COVID-19 status, age in years and sex. Where available, HLA class I and class II types were taken from metadata supplied by the sample provider and were not determined by assay-based typing.

Each collaborating institution followed its own protocols to collect whole blood in K2EDTA tubes. For TCRbeta analysis, collaborators shipped samples in one of three forms: frozen whole blood, isolated PBMCs, or DNA extracted from either of those sample types. Here V drops 4 bases and J drops 2 bases, and the junction holds 7 bases not matched to any gene. In the germline V gene (reference sequence), CDR1 corresponds to WNHNN and CDR2 to SYGVQD. Taken from cysteine to phenylalanine, the CDR3 has 15 residues. Only the CDR3 DNA is retained, 45 bases long and in frame from the first base. TCRbeta CDR3 regions were amplified from genomic DNA using the immunoSEQ Assay, a bias-controlled multiplex PCR. In the source study's methods: Nucleated cell counts per sample were estimated from amplification of reference gene primers within the assay. To quantify the absolute abundance of each unique TCRbeta CDR3 rearrangement, sequence reads were collapsed and filtered. For each sample, productive Simpson clonality was calculated as the square root of Simpson's diversity index over productive rearrangements. Held by TCRdb, this immuneACCESS table contains in-frame sequences only and omits some clones. Under half of the omission traces to an unresolved V gene where checked; the cause of the rest is unknown. V, J and clone size are those of that table, while D and trimming were read from the DNA. Counted in this sample were about 300,000 clones; 83% of them appeared once. The top ten constitute roughly 1.3% of the sample.

The full study reports these points: The amount of clinical and demographic metadata varied by source and participant and was provided uncurated.

This clone came up many times. Its specific antigen is unknown. Base qualities were left out, and no much larger clone turns up one base away. The sequence is built from TRBV10-1 and TRBJ2-5; 7 nucleotides in the junction match TRBD2. The sequenced material came from peripheral blood. The source of this sequence is a woman aged 45-65 years with acute or convalescent COVID-19. The CDR3 region: CASSAAASGQETQYF. The DNA sequence reads TGCGCCAGCAGTGCCGCCGCTAGCGGACAAGAGACCCAGTACTTC.